This T cell receptor (beta chain) is drawn from a study of response to subunit inactivated influenza vaccine. As regards this clonotype: What it recognizes is unknown.

Study-wide findings and caveats: The authors suggested that few new T cells are recruited per seasonal influenza vaccination.

The ends were cut back, 5 bases at V and 0 bases at J, with 22 bases in the middle. The CDR3 spans 18 residues. Looked up from germline, CDR1 is MDHEN and CDR2 is SYDVKM. MiXCR was run by TCRdb on the RT-PCR reads, yielding one entry per CDR3 protein. The table lists about 190,000 distinct CDR3 sequences, roughly 14% of them singletons, with under 30% in the top ten. The genes are TRBV28 and TRBJ2-5, with a tentative D call TRBD2 (5 bases). The receptor comes from a man aged 45-65 years who received an inactivated influenza vaccine. The sample here was CD8+ T cells sorted from PBMCs, taken 4 to 6 days after vaccination. The CDR3 region has the DNA TGTGCCAGCAGTCTTCGAGCTACCCGGGGATTGTACCAAGAGACCCAGTACTTC. Protein product: CASSLRATRGLYQETQYF.